This T cell receptor beta chain is drawn from a study of blood T cell repertoires in COVID-19. Study as a whole: Sites in the United States, Italy and Spain provided acute and convalescent COVID-19 samples. In each case, the material was cDNA or gDNA derived from T cells, B-cell-depleted T cells, or PBMCs.

CDR1 is LGHNA, CDR2 YSLEER, per germline. This CDR3 comprises 16 residues. Losses at the gene ends were 0 bases for V and 3 bases for J; bases not matched to a gene: 4. In the original workflow: Using reference gene primer amplification, nucleated cell counts were estimated. Using immunoSEQ multiplex PCR, the repertoire was profiled, and TCRdb retains in-frame clones only, with some absent. Clone size and V and J calls were adopted from that table, with D and trimming inferred from the DNA. The data contain tens of thousands of clones, 82% of them seen just once; the ten biggest clones take up about 16%.

Sequenced: peripheral blood. This TCR was sampled from a man older than 75 with active COVID-19. J is TRBJ2-3 and V is TRBV4-3; 9 bases agree with TRBD2. The CDR3 sequence: CASSQDLSGRTDTQYF. Written as DNA, the CDR3 is TGCGCCAGCAGCCAAGATCTAAGCGGGAGGACAGATACGCAGTATTTT.